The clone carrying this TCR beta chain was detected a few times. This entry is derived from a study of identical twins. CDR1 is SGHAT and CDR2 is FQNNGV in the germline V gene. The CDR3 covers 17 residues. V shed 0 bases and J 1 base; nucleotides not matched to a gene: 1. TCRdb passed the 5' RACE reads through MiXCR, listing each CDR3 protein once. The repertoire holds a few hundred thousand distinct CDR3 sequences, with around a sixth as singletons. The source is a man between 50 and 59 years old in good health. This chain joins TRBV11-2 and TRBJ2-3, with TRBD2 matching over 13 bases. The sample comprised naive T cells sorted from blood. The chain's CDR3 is CASSLEGLAGGTDTQYF. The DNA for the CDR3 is TGTGCCAGCAGCTTAGAAGGACTAGCGGGAGGCACAGATACGCAGTATTTT.